Detailed here is one TCR beta chain. The data derive from a study of shared clonotypes between healthy human individuals. The CDR3 spans 19 residues. Looked up from germline, CDR1 is SGDLS and CDR2 is YYNGEE. With V trimmed by 4 bases and J by 2 bases, 14 bases remained unmatched. Data came from immunoSEQ multiplex PCR; TCRdb stores just in-frame clones and leaves some out. Among around 1.5 million clones listed, under 99% were seen once. The sample was naive CD4+ T cells sorted from blood. Subset here: CD45RA+ positively selected. The source is a man aged 30-40 years in good health. The chain recombines TRBV9 with TRBJ2-3; 12 bases agree with TRBD2. The CDR3 loop is CASSLRPTSGRTITDTQYF. CDR3 DNA: TGTGCCAGCAGCTTGCGTCCGACTAGCGGGAGAACCATCACAGATACGCAGTATTTT.